This entry lists 4 T cell receptor beta chains sequenced from one sample in a study of human T cells and chemical hapten exposure. TCRdb recomputed calls from the RACE reads with MiXCR, one row per CDR3 protein. This table has 95,000 or so distinct CDR3 sequences, about an eighth appearing once. Time point indicated: patch test 2, 6 weeks after DPC sensitization. Stated treatment: therapeutic diphenylcyclopropenone sensitization with weekly scalp DPC. The specimen comprised whole blood, sampled in connection with sensitization to the hapten diphenylcyclopropenone (DPC). These receptors were collected from a woman between 35 and 50 years old with alopecia areata. Some clones in this sample may be carry-over from other donors' samples.

A single count supports this clonotype. The CDR3 DNA reads TGTGCCTGGAGTGACCCAGGACTAGCTAGGACCGGGGAGCTGTTTTTT. It is translated as CAWSDPGLARTGELFF. The chain couples TRBV30 to TRBJ2-2, with TRBD2 matching over 8 bases. CDR3 length: 16 residues. V lost 1 base and J lost 5; bases outside the gene matches: 9. Germline CDR1 GTSNPN, CDR2 SVGIG (reference sequence).

This chain uses TRBV4-3 with TRBJ2-7; 8 bases are shared with TRBD2. The CDR3 consists of 16 residues. After removal of 0 bases from V and 4 bases from J, the junction contained 8 bases not matched to a gene. Germline CDR1 and CDR2: LGHNA and YSLEER. As DNA, the CDR3 is TGCGCCAGCAGCCAAGATAGCTCGGGAGGGGGGTACGAGCAGTACTTC. Translation gives CASSQDSSGGGYEQYF.

This clonotype has more than one count but fewer than ten. The chain links TRBV30 to TRBJ1-1; D is ambiguous. This CDR3 contains 12 residues. Germline V gene sequence: CDR1 GTSNPN, CDR2 SVGIG (reference sequence). Trimming stripped 1 base from V and 4 bases from J, with 7 bases between. This CDR3 is CAWSAVGTEAFF. CDR3 DNA sequence: TGTGCCTGGAGTGCAGTCGGCACTGAAGCTTTCTTT.

This clonotype came up many times. V usage is TRBV12-3 or TRBV12-4 and J usage is TRBJ1-5; D not certain. The germline V and J ends were trimmed by 6 bases and 3 bases, with 9 bases remaining between them. The length of the CDR3 is 13 residues. The CDR3 here is CASSRTINQPQHF. As DNA, the CDR3 is TGTGCCAGCAGCCGGACCATCAATCAGCCCCAGCATTTT.